A selection of T cell receptor beta chains follows, all from one sample in a study of T cells after yellow fever vaccination. TCRdb re-called the 5' RACE reads through MiXCR, storing one row per CDR3 protein. This sample has approximately 61,000 distinct CDR3 sequences, with more than 5.5% found just once. This specimen was CD8+ T cells sorted from PBMCs, taken on the day of the first yellow fever vaccination. The origin of the receptors is a man aged 18 to 29 who received the YFV17D yellow fever vaccine. The CDR3 runs from the conserved cysteine through the conserved F or W. A D gene is named only where the DNA matches it firmly. The size of a clone is reported for some rows only, either as once, few or many, or as a class for expanded clones.

>many|TRBV12-5|-|TRBJ1-5
CASGLGSIRGPQHF
TGTGCTAGTGGTCTAGGTTCCATCCGAGGGCCCCAGCATTTT
>-|TRBV7-9|-|TRBJ2-4
CASSTLSGLGKNIQYF
TGTGCCAGCAGCACTCTATCGGGGCTCGGCAAAAACATTCAGTACTTC
>many|TRBV4-1|-|TRBJ2-7
CASSQGPTPSYEQYF
TGCGCCAGCAGCCAAGGCCCAACTCCCTCCTACGAGCAGTACTTC
>few|TRBV30|-|TRBJ2-3
CAWSVPRRGTDTQYF
TGTGCCTGGAGTGTGCCGAGGAGAGGCACAGATACGCAGTATTTT
>-|TRBV28|-|TRBJ2-7
CASSFGLIFFHEQYF
TGTGCCAGCAGTTTTGGACTAATTTTCTTCCACGAGCAGTACTTC
>few|TRBV7-9|-|TRBJ1-2
CASSYRDDYGYTF
TGTGCCAGCAGCTACAGGGATGACTATGGCTACACCTTC
>-|TRBV5-1|TRBD1|TRBJ2-2
CASSPFGTGSESGELFF
TGCGCCAGCAGCCCCTTCGGGACAGGGAGTGAATCCGGGGAGCTGTTTTTT
>many|TRBV15|-|TRBJ1-5
CATSLDRLNQPQHF
TGTGCCACCAGCCTCGATCGGTTAAATCAGCCCCAGCATTTT
>few|TRBV11-2|-|TRBJ2-1
CASSFLLSYNEQFF
TGTGCCAGCAGCTTTTTACTTTCCTACAATGAGCAGTTCTTC
>many|TRBV6-1|TRBD1|TRBJ2-5
CASRILDRSQGETQYF
TGTGCCAGCAGAATTTTGGACAGGTCACAGGGAGAGACCCAGTACTTC
>few|TRBV7-2|-|TRBJ2-2
CASSSPLAEATGELFF
TGTGCCAGCAGCTCCCCTCTAGCAGAGGCCACCGGGGAGCTGTTTTTT